The clone carrying this T cell receptor (beta chain) was seen at least ten times. The antigen is unknown. This CDR3 region has 14 residues. Per the germline V gene, CDR1 is SNHLY and CDR2 is FYNNEI. Trimming pared 7 bases from V and 4 bases from J, leaving 14 bases between. It was RNA transcripts that yielded the amplified TCR beta CDR3 regions. In the first-round RT-PCR of the TCR CDR3, the HTBI primer set was used. MiXCR, run by TCRdb on the multiplex PCR reads, gives a single entry per CDR3 protein. The table has around 500,000 distinct CDR3 sequences, approximately 14% seen once. This specimen belongs to a study of T cells in Graves' hyperthyroidism and ophthalmopathy. Study-level results: A model built on 13 V-J features separated ophthalmopathy from stable hyperthyroidism. Among thyroid clonotypes expanded above 0.001, most also appeared in blood.

The sample taken for sequencing was blood. The clonotype originates from a woman younger than 30 with Graves' hyperthyroidism. V is TRBV2 and J is TRBJ2-1; D might be TRBD2 (6 bases). CDR3 protein: CASTSGLLYNEQFF. DNA for the CDR3: TGTGCCAGCACCTCGGGACTGTTATACAATGAGCAGTTCTTC.